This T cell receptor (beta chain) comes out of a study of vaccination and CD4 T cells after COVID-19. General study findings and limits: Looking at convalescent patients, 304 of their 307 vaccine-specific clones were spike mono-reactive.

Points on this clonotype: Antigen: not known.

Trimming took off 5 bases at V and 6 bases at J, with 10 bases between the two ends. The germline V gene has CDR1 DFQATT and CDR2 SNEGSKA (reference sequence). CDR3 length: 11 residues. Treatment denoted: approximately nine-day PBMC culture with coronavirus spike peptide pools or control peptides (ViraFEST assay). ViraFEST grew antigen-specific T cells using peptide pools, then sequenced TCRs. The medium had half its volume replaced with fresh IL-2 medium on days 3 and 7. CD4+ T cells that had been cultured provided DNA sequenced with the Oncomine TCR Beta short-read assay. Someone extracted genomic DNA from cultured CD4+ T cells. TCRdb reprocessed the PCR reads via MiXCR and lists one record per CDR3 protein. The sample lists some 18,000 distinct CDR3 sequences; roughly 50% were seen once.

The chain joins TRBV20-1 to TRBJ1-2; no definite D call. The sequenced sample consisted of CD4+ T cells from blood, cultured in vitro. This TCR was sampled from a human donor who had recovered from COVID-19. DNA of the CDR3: TGCAGTGCTCCCAAGTGGGATGGCTACACCTTC. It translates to CSAPKWDGYTF.